The 4 T cell receptor beta chains below were found in one sample sequenced in a study of graft-versus-host responses after intestinal transplantation. These receptors lack a known antigen. The data were produced by immunoSEQ multiplex PCR, yet TCRdb's version contains in-frame clones alone and is incomplete. The sample gives some 110,000 clones, over 75% of which show up once; around 0.9% is in the top ten. Sequencing was performed on unstimulated CD4+ T cells sorted from spleen or lymph node cells, taken before intestinal transplant. All receptors derive from a human donor who received an intestinal transplant.

V usage is TRBV28 and J usage is TRBJ2-3; weak D call: TRBD2 (5 bases). The CDR3 is 15 residues long. V was trimmed by 4 bases and J by 3 bases, leaving 14 bases between them. Germline CDR1 reads MDHEN; CDR2 reads SYDVKM. CDR3 nucleotide sequence: TGTGCCAGCAGTTCCCCGGGATCAAAAACAGATACGCAGTATTTT. Its translation is CASSSPGSKTDTQYF.

The genes are TRBV4-1 and TRBJ1-2; tentatively, D is TRBD1 (6 bases). Germline CDR1 MGHRA, CDR2 YSYEKL. Trimming pared 2 bases from V and 0 bases from J, leaving 25 bases between. This CDR3 has 20 amino acids. This chain's CDR3 is CASSQPLFDMVGAANYGYTF. In nucleotides, the CDR3 is TGCGCCAGCAGCCAACCACTGTTCGACATGGTGGGGGCAGCTAACTATGGCTACACCTTC.

The chain combines TRBV14 with TRBJ1-2, with a weak D call TRBD1 (6 bases). Trimming took off 1 base at V and 4 bases at J, with 7 bases between the two ends. The CDR3 sequence is 13 residues long. CDR1 SGHDN and CDR2 FVKESK come from the germline V gene. CDR3 sequence (DNA): TGTGCCAGCAGCCAAGGGACAGCCTATGGCTACACCTTC. It translates to CASSQGTAYGYTF.

The chain employs TRBV19 and TRBJ2-2; no reliable D call. The CDR3 runs 18 residues. Germline CDR1 and CDR2: LNHDA and SQIVND (reference sequence). Trimming removed 3 bases from V and 0 bases from J, with 17 bases in between. The CDR3 nucleotides are TGTGCCAGTAGTATGAAGAACGCAGGCATTACGAACACCGGGGAGCTGTTTTTT. This codes for CASSMKNAGITNTGELFF.